The sequence of this T cell receptor beta chain was determined in a study of T-cell memory formation after mild COVID-19. MiXCR, run by TCRdb on the 5' RACE reads, gives a single entry per CDR3 protein. The profile covers 50,000 or so distinct CDR3 sequences, with over 8.5% appearing a single time and about 11% taken by the ten largest. From germline, CDR1 is KGHSH and CDR2 LQKENI. Losses at the gene ends were 4 bases for V and 5 bases for J; bases not matched to a gene: 5. The CDR3 is made up of 14 amino acids. The chain uses TRBV18 and TRBJ1-1; 9 bases are a match to TRBD1. Sequences were obtained from PBMCs or a T cell subset sorted from them (not recorded which). This clonotype was obtained from an adult woman who had mild COVID-19 (a few samples of this study predate the infection). Cell type and time point are not known. The CDR3 nucleotides read TGTGCCAGCTCACTCGCCGGGACAGGGACTGAAGCTTTCTTT. As protein: CASSLAGTGTEAFF.